The sequence of this T cell receptor (beta chain) was determined in a study of T-cell reconstitution after alpha-beta-depleted transplantation in children. The CDR3 totals 14 residues. Trimming removed 0 bases at V and 1 base at J, with 7 bases between. CDR1 SGDLS and CDR2 YYNGEE come from the germline V gene. The sample holds many counts of this clonotype. TCRbeta library preparation incorporated unique molecular identifiers. MiXCR, applied by TCRdb to the PCR reads, yields one record per CDR3 protein. The repertoire holds hundreds of thousands of distinct CDR3 sequences, about 12% seen once, with around 2.5% in the top ten.

Specimen: PBMCs from the stem cell graft donor, collected from the stem cell graft. The chain carries TRBV9 and TRBJ1-1; D is unclear. The sequence was obtained from a human donor who donated a stem cell graft to a child with acute lymphoblastic leukemia. For the CDR3, the DNA is TGTGCCAGCAGCGTAGCGTTAGAGAACACTGAAGCTTTCTTT. Translation gives CASSVALENTEAFF. The full variable domain, completed using reference TRBV9 and TRBJ1-1, is DSGVTQTPKHLITATGQRVTLRCSPRSGDLSVYWYQQSLDQGLQFLIQYYNGEERAKGNILERFSAQQFPDLHSELNLSSLELGDSALYFCASSVALENTEAFFGQGTRLTVV.